This TCR beta chain is drawn from a study of cytomegalovirus exposure and HLA in healthy donors. Study-level information: Membership in the Caucasian-associated ancestry cluster was found for around 85% of almost 400 genotyped donors. Study conclusions and caveats: Most sequenced TCRs were rare (though some public TCRs occurred in many donors). In a later analysis, at a false discovery rate of 0.05, approximately 16,000 TCR beta sequences were associated with HLA alleles.

The donors (healthy individuals) were bone marrow donors. Both 60 Vbeta primers and 13 Jbeta primers went into the PCR. TCRdb keeps only in-frame clones here, not all; method: immunoSEQ multiplex PCR. There are about 130,000 clones in the sample; about four fifths occur only once, and 1.1% lies in the top ten. The CDR3 totals 17 residues. CDR1 and CDR2 (germline): MNHNS, SASEGT. J gave up 9 bases and V 3 bases, and 13 bases lay outside the gene matches. In the case of this clone: Its antigen is unidentified.

This clonotype was obtained from a male donor in good health and CMV-seronegative. The sequenced sample consisted of PBMCs. The chain carries TRBV6-1 and TRBJ2-3; 12 positions match TRBD2. In nucleotides, the CDR3 is TGTGCCAGCAGTGACCCACTAGCGGGGGGTCAGGTCGCCACGCAGTATTTT. This gives the protein CASSDPLAGGQVATQYF.